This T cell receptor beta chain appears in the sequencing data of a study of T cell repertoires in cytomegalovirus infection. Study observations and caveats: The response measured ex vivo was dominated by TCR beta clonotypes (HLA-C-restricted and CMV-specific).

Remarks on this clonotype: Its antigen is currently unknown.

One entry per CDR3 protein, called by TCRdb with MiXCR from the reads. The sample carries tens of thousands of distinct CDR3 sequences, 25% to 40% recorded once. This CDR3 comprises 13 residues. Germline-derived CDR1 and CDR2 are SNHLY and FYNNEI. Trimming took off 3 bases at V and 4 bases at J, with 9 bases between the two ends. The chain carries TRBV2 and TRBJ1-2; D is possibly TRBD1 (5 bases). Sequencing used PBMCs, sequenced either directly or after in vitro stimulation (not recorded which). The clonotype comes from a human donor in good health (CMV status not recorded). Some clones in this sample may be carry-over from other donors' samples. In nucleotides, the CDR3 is TGTGCCAGCAGTGATGAGGGGATCTATGGCTACACCTTC. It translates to CASSDEGIYGYTF.